This TCR beta chain came from a study of cytomegalovirus exposure and HLA in healthy donors. Study-wide results and limits: Owing to their indistinguishability, certain V segments, notably TRBV6-2 and TRBV6-3, were excluded.

The primer mix had 60 Vbeta and 13 Jbeta primers. The table came from immunoSEQ multiplex PCR; TCRdb's copy has only in-frame clones and leaves some out. The sample contains 45,000 to 65,000 clones, roughly 72% of which appear only once. On this clone itself: What it binds is not known.

The CDR3 has 15 residues. Germline CDR1 SEHNR, CDR2 FQNEAQ (reference sequence). V was cut by 2 bases and J by 9 bases, with 20 bases left in between. The receptor was isolated from a woman in her forties or fifties in good health and CMV-seropositive. This chain uses TRBV7-9 with TRBJ2-7; possible D gene TRBD1, 5 bases. Sequences were obtained from PBMCs. The CDR3 nucleotides read TGTGCCAGCAGCTTATCTCGACAGACCTCTACCGGGCAGTACTTC. Translating it yields CASSLSRQTSTGQYF.